One and the same sample provided the 20 T cell receptor beta chains below, sequenced in a study of T cell responses to AZD1222 COVID-19 vaccine. Profiled with immunoSEQ multiplex PCR; TCRdb holds only in-frame clones, not every one. The sample yields about 37,000 clones, about 88% seen once. Source: peripheral blood, taken on day 0 of AZD1222 vaccination. Every receptor here comes from an adult in good health.

The V call is TRBV7-8, the J call TRBJ1-2; TRBD1 might be the D (5 bases). CDR1 is SGHVS, CDR2 FQNEAQ, per germline. Trimming removed 1 base from V and 0 bases from J, with 15 bases in between. This CDR3 contains 17 residues. CDR3 coding DNA: TGTGCCAGCAGCTTAGTTGCAGGGAGGGTAGCTAACTATGGCTACACCTTC. Protein product: CASSLVAGRVANYGYTF.

The CDR3: CASSVLGEKLFF. As DNA, the CDR3 is TGTGCCAGCAGTGTTTTGGGTGAAAAACTGTTTTTT. The chain links TRBV2 to TRBJ1-4; no definite D call. The CDR3 extends over 12 amino acids. Germline CDR1 and CDR2: SNHLY and FYNNEI. Trimming took off 4 bases at V and 7 bases at J, with 7 bases between the two ends.

CDR3 protein: CASSQDRGPQPQHF. DNA for the CDR3: TGTGCCAGCAGCCAGGACAGGGGGCCTCAGCCCCAGCATTTT. The rearrangement joins TRBV7-3 to TRBJ1-5, with TRBD1 identical over 11 bases. There are 14 residues in the CDR3. Looked up from germline, CDR1 is SGHTA and CDR2 is FQGTGA. Trimming took 5 bases from V and 6 from J; bases not matched to a gene: 3.

This rearrangement joins TRBV11-2 to TRBJ2-1, with 7 bases identical to TRBD2. The V gene end was trimmed by 1 base and the J gene end by 0 bases; junction bases not matched to a gene: 6. The CDR3 sequence is 17 residues long. CDR1 and CDR2 from the germline V gene are SGHAT and FQNNGV. CDR3 residues: CASSLAVWTSSYNEQFF. The CDR3 region has the DNA TGTGCCAGCAGCTTAGCCGTTTGGACTAGCTCCTACAATGAGCAGTTCTTC.

V and J are TRBV27 and TRBJ2-7; TRBD1 aligns across 8 bases. Germline V CDR1 and CDR2: MNHEY, SMNVEV (reference sequence). Trimming cost V 0 bases and J 5 bases; bases outside gene matches: 12. The CDR3 contains 17 residues. CDR3 residues: CASSLSGEWAGGHEQYF. The CDR3 DNA follows: TGTGCCAGCAGTTTATCGGGAGAGTGGGCAGGGGGCCACGAGCAGTACTTC.

This chain uses TRBV7-2 with TRBJ1-2, with TRBD1 matching 10 bases. Losses at the gene ends were 8 bases for V and 2 bases for J; bases not matched to a gene: 11. Germline V gene lookup returns CDR1 SGHTA and CDR2 FQGNSA. The CDR3 length is 16 residues. CDR3 nucleotides: TGTGCCAGCGCTACTGACCCGGACAGGGGGAACTATGGCTACACCTTC. Protein product: CASATDPDRGNYGYTF.

The chain links TRBV5-6 to TRBJ2-3; no clear D gene. V lost 3 bases to trimming and J lost 1 base, with 18 bases between them. CDR3 length: 17 amino acids. CDR1 is SGHDT, CDR2 YYEEEE, per germline. The chain's CDR3 is CASSSKPRPTRTDTQYF. The CDR3 DNA sequence: TGTGCCAGCAGCTCAAAACCCCGTCCAACCCGCACAGATACGCAGTATTTT.

The chain recombines TRBV5-1 with TRBJ1-1; the match to TRBD1 covers 11 bases. The CDR3 totals 18 residues. CDR1 is SGHRS, CDR2 YFSETQ, per germline. The V and J ends lost 1 base and 0 bases, in that order; junction bases with no gene match: 8. CDR3 region: CASSLFGQGASMNTEAFF. The CDR3 DNA is TGCGCCAGCAGCTTGTTCGGACAGGGGGCGAGCATGAACACTGAAGCTTTCTTT.

The chain links TRBV30 to TRBJ1-3; D possibly corresponds to TRBD1 (5 bases). Deletions cut 3 bases from V and 2 bases from J, with 11 bases between. This CDR3 has 14 residues. Germline loops: CDR1 GTSNPN, CDR2 SVGIG (reference sequence). The CDR3 region has the DNA TGTGCCTGGAGCCTAGGGACGGCTGGAAACACCATATATTTT. Translating it yields CAWSLGTAGNTIYF. The whole variable domain, remainder taken from reference TRBV30 and TRBJ1-3, is SQTIHQWPATLVQPVGSPLSLECTVEGTSNPNLYWYRQAAGRGLQLLFYSVGIGQISSEVPQNLSASRPQDRQFILSSKKLLLSDSGFYLCAWSLGTAGNTIYFGEGSWLTVV.

This clone was detected only once. V gene TRBV7-9 combines with J gene TRBJ1-3; 7 nucleotides agree with TRBD1. Per germline, CDR1 SEHNR and CDR2 FQNEAQ (reference sequence). There are 16 residues in the CDR3. Unmatched junction bases numbered 9, after V lost 5 bases and J lost 2 bases. Written as DNA, the CDR3 is TGTGCCAGCAGCGGGGGACAGAGAAACCCTGGAAACACCATATATTTT. Residues: CASSGGQRNPGNTIYF. Combining the CDR3 with reference TRBV7-9 and TRBJ1-3 gives the whole variable domain DTGVSQNPRHKITKRGQNVTFRCDPISEHNRLYWYRQTLGQGPEFLTYFQNEAQLEKSRLLSDRFSAERPKGSFSTLEIQRTEQGDSAMYLCASSGGQRNPGNTIYFGEGSWLTVV.

The genes are TRBV5-4 and TRBJ1-2; the D is unclear. The V gene's germline CDR1 is SGHNT and CDR2 YYREEE (reference sequence). This CDR3 has 11 residues. V gave up 4 bases and J gave up 8 bases, with 9 bases separating them. CDR3 nucleotides: TGTGCCAGCAGCACCCCCCTGGGCTACACCTTC. Translation: CASSTPLGYTF.

The V and J genes are TRBV11-2 and TRBJ1-6; the match to TRBD1 covers 10 bases. The CDR3 consists of 15 residues. CDR1 SGHAT and CDR2 FQNNGV come from the germline V gene. Trimming removed 6 bases from V and 9 bases from J; junction bases left unmatched: 8. The CDR3 DNA reads TGTGCCAGCAGTTCGACAGGGGGCTTGGGTTCACCCCTCCACTTT. Encoded protein: CASSSTGGLGSPLHF.

The chain uses TRBV7-5 and TRBJ1-5. TRBV7-5 is annotated as a pseudogene. The CDR3 is 13 amino acids. The CDR3 DNA reads as TGTGTCAGAAGCTTAGGGGTAAGGCAGCCCCAGCATTTT. This codes for CVRSLGVRQPQHF.

The chain uses TRBV6-5 and TRBJ2-7, with a tentative D call TRBD2 (6 bases). The CDR3 is 14 amino acids. Germline V gene data show CDR1 as MNHEY and CDR2 as SVGAGI. V was cut by 5 bases and J by 3 bases, with 14 bases left in between. CDR3 amino acids: CASSTTGSYYEQYF. For the CDR3, the DNA is TGTGCCAGCAGTACAACCGGGAGCTACTACGAGCAGTACTTC.

Only one count was recorded for this clone. This specimen includes other DNA sequences encoding the same CDR3. This chain connects TRBV7-2 to TRBJ1-2, with D maybe TRBD1 (6 bases). V was cut by 5 bases and J by 2 bases, with 12 bases left in between. The CDR3 totals 14 residues. Germline V gives CDR1 SGHTA, CDR2 FQGNSA. The DNA for the CDR3 is TGTGCCAGCAGCCTTCGGGACAAAAACTATGGCTACACCTTC. Protein: CASSLRDKNYGYTF.

The rearrangement uses TRBV7-9 and TRBJ2-5; D unresolved. Trimming removed 3 bases from V and 2 bases from J, with 7 bases in between. Germline CDR1 reads SEHNR; CDR2 reads FQNEAQ (reference sequence). There are 13 residues in the CDR3. DNA for the CDR3: TGTGCCAGCAGCTTTCCCCCGCAAGAGACCCAGTACTTC. Translation gives CASSFPPQETQYF.

This sequence joins TRBV27 and TRBJ1-2; D is possibly TRBD1 (5 bases). Germline values: CDR1 MNHEY, CDR2 SMNVEV (reference sequence). This CDR3 is 14 amino acids long. V lost 5 bases, J lost 8 bases, and 18 bases lay in between. CDR3 DNA: TGTGCCAGCAGTGTCGCGGGACCGTCCGGGGGCTACACCTTC. Translated: CASSVAGPSGGYTF.

This clone showed up just once. V and J are TRBV28 and TRBJ1-1, with D tentatively TRBD1 (6 bases). Germline V lookup: CDR1 MDHEN, CDR2 SYDVKM. This CDR3 contains 13 residues. V lost 6 bases and J lost 3, with 11 bases in between. The CDR3 DNA sequence: TGTGCCAGCAGGAAGGGGGGAGACACTGAAGCTTTCTTT. It yields the protein CASRKGGDTEAFF.

The CDR3 nucleotides are TGTGCCAGCAGTTTAGACGGGGGACGCCACCTTAATCAGCCCCAGCATTTT. Translated, it gives CASSLDGGRHLNQPQHF. The chain links TRBV28 to TRBJ1-5; TRBD1 is a possible D gene (5 bases). The CDR3 has 17 amino acids. Trimming cost V 2 bases and J 4 bases, with 18 bases left between them. The germline gives CDR1 MDHEN, CDR2 SYDVKM.

The chain carries TRBV13 and TRBJ1-6; D may be TRBD1 (6 bases). The CDR3 totals 16 residues. The germline CDR1 and CDR2 sequences are PRHDT and FYEKMQ (reference sequence). The ends were cut back, 0 bases at V and 13 bases at J, with 19 bases in the middle. The CDR3 region is CASSLGEGTSGIPLHF. In nucleotides, the CDR3 is TGTGCCAGCAGCTTAGGAGAAGGGACAAGTGGAATTCCCCTCCACTTT.